The rows below give T cell receptor beta chains drawn from one sample of a study of shared clonotypes between healthy human individuals. Generated by immunoSEQ multiplex PCR, the TCRdb table keeps only in-frame clones and is missing some. The data contain 2.3 million or so clones, roughly 93% of them singletons. Material: naive CD4+ T cells from PBMCs. The receptors derive from a man aged 18 to 30 in good health. Some clones in this sample may be carry-over from other donors' samples. CDR3s include the opening cysteine and the closing phenylalanine or tryptophan. The order of the fields is D gene, V gene, CDR3 protein. D genes are given only for firm matches.

- TRBV12-5 CASGSQWWPNEKLFF
TRBD2 TRBV2 CASSEARGRRYNEQFF
TRBD2 TRBV5-1 CASSWRELGSGELFF
TRBD2 TRBV28 CASSFGGSVTGELFF
TRBD1 TRBV6-1 CASSEGTGAEAFF
- TRBV5-1 CASSLEETQYF
- TRBV2 CASTPGGNEQFF
- TRBV28 CASSSETHNEQFF
TRBD1 TRBV9 CASTATGDSNQPQHF
- TRBV7-8 CASSSAAREQFF
- TRBV28 CASSGGTGNQPQHF
- TRBV30 CASDRYTEAFF
- TRBV6-6 CASSYSSIEEGYGYTF
- TRBV19 CASQDTLGGKSQETQYF
- TRBV15 CATSSGALYEQYF
TRBD1 TRBV28 CASSLQGAYGYTF
TRBD2 TRBV28 CASPGGRDPHSYNEQFF
TRBD1 TRBV29-1 CSVIPPGTGGRGEKLFF
TRBD2 TRBV7-3 CASSLSRGLAVGVNEQFF
- TRBV7-2 CASSLGGGGQPQHF
- TRBV7-8 CASSRGWTASNQPQHF
TRBD1 TRBV7-9 CASSRNPGTGDSYGYTF
- TRBV7-2 CASSSGRLSGNTIYF
- TRBV5-4 CASRQDPANTEAFF
TRBD2 TRBV27 CASSRLAGVFQETQYF
TRBD2 TRBV7-3 CASSLEMGLAGDTGELFF
- TRBV7-9 CASSFPRWEGGVETEAFF
- TRBV4-3 CASSQDRWATSYNEQFF
TRBD1 TRBV7-8 CASSLLPGQGAAGYTF
TRBD1 TRBV7-8 CASGSEPPRGTALAGTF
- TRBV5-1 CASSSTGNEQYF
TRBD2 TRBV20-1 CSASRTSQFF
TRBD1 TRBV7-2 CASSFDRVGEQYF
TRBD1 TRBV2 CASCGTGGEGQPQHF
- TRBV6-5 CASSRNRDYEQYF
TRBD2 TRBV5-4 CASSGPGLAGGTSYNEQFF
TRBD2 TRBV5-1 CASSPIGGGRETQYF
TRBD2 TRBV7-2 CATRGLAGSLGAYNEQFF
TRBD1 TRBV5-1 CASSSDPTTTGTKAFF
- TRBV7-9 CASSRKDSTDTQYF
TRBD2 TRBV30 CAWSVYSGTSGRKTQYF
- TRBV5-1 CASSLDGYSNQPQHF
- TRBV5-1 CASRLQGSSYEQYF
TRBD2 TRBV9 CASSVWASGRNGDTQYF
- TRBV7-2 CASSLVSYNEQFF
- TRBV2 CASSEERNPRHF
- TRBV6-5 CASNDLQGNEQYF
TRBD1 TRBV29-1 CSGFGTVSTDTQYF
- TRBV15 CATRQGANQYYEQYF
- TRBV7-2 CASSLVRDRNEQFF
TRBD1 TRBV5-1 CASSSRTGGSGYTF
- TRBV6-5 CASSYGGLAVYNEQFF
- TRBV29-1 CSARGGSGTGELFF
- TRBV7-2 CASSQIATYYNEQFF
- TRBV6-1 CASSVSRGNQPQHF
- TRBV5-1 CASSFLGLETQYF
- TRBV7-9 CASSRGGTYYEQYF
- TRBV2 CASRQAPNQPQHF
TRBD2 TRBV30 CAWSSAGDSYNEQFF